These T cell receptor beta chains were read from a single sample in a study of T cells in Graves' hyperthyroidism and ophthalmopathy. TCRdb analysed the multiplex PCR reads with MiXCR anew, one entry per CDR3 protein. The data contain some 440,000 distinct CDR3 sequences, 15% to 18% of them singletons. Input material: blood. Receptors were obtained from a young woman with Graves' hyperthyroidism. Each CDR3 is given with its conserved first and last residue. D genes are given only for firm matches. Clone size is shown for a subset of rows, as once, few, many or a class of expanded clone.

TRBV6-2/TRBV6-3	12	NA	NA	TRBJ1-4	CATSRENEKLFF	TGTGCCACCAGCCGGGAAAATGAAAAACTGTTTTTT
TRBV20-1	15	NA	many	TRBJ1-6	CSAKIGHLDYSPLHF	TGCAGTGCTAAAATAGGACATTTAGACTATTCACCCCTCCACTTT
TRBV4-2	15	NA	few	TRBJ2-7	CASSQDLWNSYEQYF	TGTGCCAGCAGCCAAGATCTTTGGAACTCCTACGAGCAGTACTTC
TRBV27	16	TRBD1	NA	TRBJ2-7	CASSGSRDRGRDEQYF	TGTGCCAGCAGTGGCTCCCGGGACAGGGGGCGAGACGAGCAGTACTTC
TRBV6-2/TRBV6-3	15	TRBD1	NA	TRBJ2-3	CASSYRDSSTDTQYF	TGTGCCAGCAGCTACCGGGACAGCAGCACAGATACGCAGTATTTT
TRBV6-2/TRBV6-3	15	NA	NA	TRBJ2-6	CASSYGGTGANVLTF	TGTGCCAGCAGTTACGGGGGGACCGGTGCCAACGTCCTGACTTTC
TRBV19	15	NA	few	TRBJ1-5	CASRGKGSGNQPQHF	TGTGCCAGTAGGGGAAAGGGATCAGGCAATCAGCCCCAGCATTTT
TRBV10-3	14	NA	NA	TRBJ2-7	CAISYDSSSYEQYF	TGTGCCATCAGCTATGACAGCAGCTCCTACGAGCAGTACTTC
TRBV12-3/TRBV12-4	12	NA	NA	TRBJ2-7	CASSQIPQEQYF	TGTGCCAGCAGTCAGATACCCCAGGAGCAGTACTTC
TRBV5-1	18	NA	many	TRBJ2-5	CASSLSSLGISSRETQYF	TGCGCCAGCAGCTTGTCCTCTTTAGGGATTTCGTCTCGGGAGACCCAGTACTTC
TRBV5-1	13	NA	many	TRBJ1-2	CASSLGGQTGYTF	TGCGCCAGCAGCTTGGGGGGACAAACTGGCTACACCTTC
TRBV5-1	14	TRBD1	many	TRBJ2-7	CASSLSTGGYEQYF	TGTGCCAGCAGCTTGTCGACAGGGGGCTACGAGCAGTACTTC
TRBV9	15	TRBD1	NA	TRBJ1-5	CASSVGQGAGQPQHF	TGTGCCAGCAGCGTGGGACAGGGGGCGGGGCAGCCCCAGCATTTT
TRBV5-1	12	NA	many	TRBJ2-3	CASRWDVDTQYF	TGCGCCAGCAGGTGGGACGTAGATACGCAGTATTTT
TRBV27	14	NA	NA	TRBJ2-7	CASSLLGGIYEQYF	TGTGCCAGCAGTTTACTGGGAGGTATCTACGAGCAGTACTTC
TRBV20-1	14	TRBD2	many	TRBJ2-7	CSANPGGASYEQYF	TGCAGTGCCAACCCCGGGGGGGCGAGCTACGAGCAGTACTTC
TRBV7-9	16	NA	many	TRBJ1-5	CASSPPHAGQNQPQHF	TGTGCCAGCAGCCCCCCCCACGCAGGGCAGAATCAGCCCCAGCATTTT
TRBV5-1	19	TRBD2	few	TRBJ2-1	CASSLAWGLAGASYNEQFF	TGCGCCAGCAGCTTGGCGTGGGGACTAGCGGGGGCCTCCTACAATGAGCAGTTCTTC
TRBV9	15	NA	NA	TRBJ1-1	CASSVRGDPNTEAFF	TGTGCCAGCAGCGTACGGGGGGACCCGAACACTGAAGCTTTCTTT
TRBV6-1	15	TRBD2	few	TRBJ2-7	CASNPGTSARPEQYF	TGTGCCAGCAACCCTGGGACTAGCGCTCGGCCCGAGCAGTACTTC
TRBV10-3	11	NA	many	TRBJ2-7	CAIGSTYEQYF	TGTGCCATCGGCAGCACCTACGAGCAGTACTTC
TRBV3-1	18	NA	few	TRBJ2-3	CASSQDGVATKRRDTQYF	TGTGCCAGCAGCCAAGATGGGGTAGCTACTAAGAGAAGAGATACGCAGTATTTT
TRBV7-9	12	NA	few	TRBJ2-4	CASSLASNIQYF	TGTGCCAGCAGCTTAGCCTCGAACATTCAGTACTTC
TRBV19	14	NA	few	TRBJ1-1	CASSAGDLNTEAFF	TGTGCCAGTAGCGCAGGCGATCTGAACACTGAAGCTTTCTTT
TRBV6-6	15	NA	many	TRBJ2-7	CASSYSTRVSYEQYF	TGTGCCAGCAGTTACTCGACGAGGGTCTCCTACGAGCAGTACTTC
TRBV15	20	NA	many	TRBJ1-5	CATSRGPMGPSSSSNQPQHF	TGTGCCACCAGCAGGGGTCCGATGGGACCGTCATCGAGTAGCAATCAGCCCCAGCATTTT
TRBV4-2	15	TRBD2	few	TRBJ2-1	CASSRLAGGDNEQFF	TGTGCCAGCAGCCGACTAGCGGGAGGGGACAATGAGCAGTTCTTC
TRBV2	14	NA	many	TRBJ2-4	CASRAEQAKNIQYF	TGTGCCAGCAGGGCGGAACAGGCCAAAAACATTCAGTACTTC
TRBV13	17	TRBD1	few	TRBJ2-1	CASSLEVGTGGMNEQFF	TGTGCCAGCAGCTTAGAAGTCGGGACAGGGGGGATGAATGAGCAGTTCTTC
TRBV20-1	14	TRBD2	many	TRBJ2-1	CSAPSGGVYNEQFF	TGCAGTGCACCAAGCGGGGGAGTATACAATGAGCAGTTCTTC
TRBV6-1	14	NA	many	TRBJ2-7	CASIVDGQSGEQYF	TGTGCCAGCATCGTCGATGGCCAGTCCGGCGAGCAGTACTTC
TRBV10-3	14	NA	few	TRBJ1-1	CAISENSGNTEAFF	TGTGCCATCAGTGAAAATTCAGGGAACACTGAAGCTTTCTTT
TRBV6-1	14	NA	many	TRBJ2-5	CASSVTGSVETQYF	TGTGCCAGCAGTGTTACAGGGTCCGTTGAGACCCAGTACTTC
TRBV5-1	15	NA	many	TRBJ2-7	CASRPYGGRYYEQYF	TGCGCCAGCAGACCCTACGGGGGCCGATACTACGAGCAGTACTTC
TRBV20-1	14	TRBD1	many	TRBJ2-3	CSASGGTGMDTQYF	TGCAGTGCTAGTGGCGGGACAGGCATGGATACGCAGTATTTT
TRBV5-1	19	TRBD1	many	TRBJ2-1	CASTGLTGGGPGSYNEQFF	TGCGCCAGCACGGGTTTGACAGGGGGCGGTCCGGGCTCCTACAATGAGCAGTTCTTC
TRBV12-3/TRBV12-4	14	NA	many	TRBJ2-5	CASSFSSGQETQYF	TGTGCCAGCAGTTTCAGTAGCGGACAAGAGACCCAGTACTTC
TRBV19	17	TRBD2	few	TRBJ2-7	CASSRERLAVSSYEQYF	TGTGCCAGTAGTCGCGAGCGACTAGCGGTAAGCTCCTACGAGCAGTACTTC
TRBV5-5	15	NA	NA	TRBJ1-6	CASSLNGRASSPLHF	TGTGCCAGCAGCTTGAATGGCAGGGCATCGTCACCCCTCCACTTT
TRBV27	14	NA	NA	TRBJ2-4	CASSSWVAKNIQYF	TGTGCCAGCAGTTCGTGGGTAGCCAAAAACATTCAGTACTTC
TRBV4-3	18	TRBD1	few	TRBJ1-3	CASSQGVTGGSSGNTIYF	TGCGCCAGCAGCCAAGGTGTCACAGGGGGAAGCTCTGGAAACACCATATATTTT
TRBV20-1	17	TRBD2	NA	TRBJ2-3	CSARKPSGRGGTDTQYF	TGCAGTGCTAGAAAGCCTAGCGGGAGGGGCGGCACAGATACGCAGTATTTT
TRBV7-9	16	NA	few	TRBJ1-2	CASSQPSLSANYGYTF	TGTGCCAGCAGCCAGCCCAGTTTATCAGCTAACTATGGCTACACCTTC
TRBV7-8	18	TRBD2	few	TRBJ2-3	CASSLGGSGRVRTDTQYF	TGTGCCAGCAGCTTAGGGGGTAGCGGGAGAGTGAGGACAGATACGCAGTATTTT
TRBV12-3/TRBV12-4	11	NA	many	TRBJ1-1	CASNSNTEAFF	TGTGCCAGCAACTCGAACACTGAAGCTTTCTTT
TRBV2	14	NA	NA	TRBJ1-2	CASSENTGVYGYTF	TGTGCCAGCAGTGAGAACACCGGTGTCTATGGCTACACCTTC
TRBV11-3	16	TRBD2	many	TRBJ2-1	CASTHRTSGSYNEQFF	TGTGCCAGCACCCATAGGACTAGCGGGAGTTACAATGAGCAGTTCTTC
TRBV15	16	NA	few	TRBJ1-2	CATSRDLSISNYGYTF	TGTGCCACCAGCAGAGATCTATCCATCTCTAACTATGGCTACACCTTC
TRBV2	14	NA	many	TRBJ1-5	CASSLAEGNQPQHF	TGTGCCAGCAGTCTAGCGGAGGGCAATCAGCCCCAGCATTTT
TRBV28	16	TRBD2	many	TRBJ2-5	CASSLWTSGTQETQYF	TGTGCCAGCAGTTTATGGACTAGCGGAACCCAAGAGACCCAGTACTTC
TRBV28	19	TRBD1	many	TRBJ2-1	CASTPPLGPRDRGRAEQFF	TGTGCCAGCACCCCTCCCCTCGGGCCCCGGGACAGGGGGCGAGCAGAGCAGTTCTTC
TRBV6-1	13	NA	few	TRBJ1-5	CASSPGRGEPQHF	TGTGCCAGCTCCCCGGGCCGTGGGGAGCCCCAGCATTTT
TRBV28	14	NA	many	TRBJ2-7	CASSLLGGLYEQYF	TGTGCCAGCAGTTTACTTGGAGGGCTCTACGAGCAGTACTTC
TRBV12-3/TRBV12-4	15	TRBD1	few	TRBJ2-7	CASSFRTGRDYEQYF	TGTGCCAGCAGTTTCAGGACAGGGCGAGACTACGAGCAGTACTTC
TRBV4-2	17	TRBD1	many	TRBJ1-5	CASSQGLGQGVGQPQHF	TGTGCCAGCAGCCAAGGCCTGGGACAGGGGGTAGGTCAGCCCCAGCATTTT
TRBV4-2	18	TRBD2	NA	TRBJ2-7	CASSPRTSGGAGAYEQYF	TGTGCCAGCAGCCCTCGGACTAGCGGGGGGGCCGGGGCCTACGAGCAGTACTTC
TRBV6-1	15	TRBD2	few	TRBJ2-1	CASRVTSGGANEQFF	TGTGCCAGCAGGGTTACTAGCGGGGGGGCCAATGAGCAGTTCTTC
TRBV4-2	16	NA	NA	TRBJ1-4	CASSQARRKTNEKLFF	TGTGCCAGCAGCCAAGCGAGACGGAAGACTAATGAAAAACTGTTTTTT
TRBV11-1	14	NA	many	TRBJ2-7	CASSQGGRSYEQYF	TGTGCCAGCAGCCAGGGGGGACGCTCCTACGAGCAGTACTTC